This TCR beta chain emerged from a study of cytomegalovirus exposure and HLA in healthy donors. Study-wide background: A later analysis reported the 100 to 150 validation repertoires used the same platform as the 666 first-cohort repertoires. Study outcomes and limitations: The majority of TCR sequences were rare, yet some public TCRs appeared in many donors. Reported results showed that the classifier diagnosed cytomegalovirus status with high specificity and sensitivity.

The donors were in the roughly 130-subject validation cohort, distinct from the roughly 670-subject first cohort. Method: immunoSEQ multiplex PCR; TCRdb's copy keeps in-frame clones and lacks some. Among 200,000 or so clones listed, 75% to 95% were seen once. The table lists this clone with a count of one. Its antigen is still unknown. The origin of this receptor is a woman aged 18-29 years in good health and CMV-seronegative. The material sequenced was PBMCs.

CDR3 nucleotides: TGTGCCAGCAGCTTAGGCCGGCGGGCGGATGAGACCCAGTACTTC. Translating gives CASSLGRRADETQYF. The chain carries TRBV11-2 and TRBJ2-5; D may be TRBD2 (5 bases). The length of the CDR3 is 15 residues. Deletions cut 1 base from V and 5 bases from J, with 14 bases between. The germline V gene encodes CDR1 SGHAT and CDR2 FQNNGV.